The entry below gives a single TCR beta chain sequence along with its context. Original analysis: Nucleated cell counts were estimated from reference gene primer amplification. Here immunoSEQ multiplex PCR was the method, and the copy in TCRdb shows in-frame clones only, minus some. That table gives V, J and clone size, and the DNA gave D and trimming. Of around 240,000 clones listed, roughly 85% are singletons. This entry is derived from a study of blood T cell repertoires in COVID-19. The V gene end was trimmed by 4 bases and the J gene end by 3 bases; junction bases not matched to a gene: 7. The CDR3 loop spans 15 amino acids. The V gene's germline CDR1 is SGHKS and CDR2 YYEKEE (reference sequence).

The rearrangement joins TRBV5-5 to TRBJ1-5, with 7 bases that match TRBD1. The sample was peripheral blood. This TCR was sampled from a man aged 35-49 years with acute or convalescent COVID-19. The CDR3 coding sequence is TGTGCCAGCAGCCGCGGGACAGCCGACAATCAGCCCCAGCATTTT. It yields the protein CASSRGTADNQPQHF.